What follows are 27 T cell receptor beta chains derived from one specimen sequenced in a study of OX40 agonist ivuxolimab in advanced cancers. Clones were read by immunoSEQ multiplex PCR, and TCRdb kept only the in-frame ones, dropping some. Among 72,000 or so clones listed, about 86% were seen once. Sequenced material: CD4+ or CD8+ T cells sorted from blood, taken in a trial of the OX40 agonist ivuxolimab. The receptors stem from an adult with an advanced solid tumor such as melanoma, head and neck, liver or kidney cancer.

A few counts support this clone. The chain carries TRBV5-1 and TRBJ2-1; no definite D call. The ends were cut back, 0 bases at V and 5 bases at J, with 12 bases in the middle. The CDR3 is 15 amino acids. Germline loops: CDR1 SGHRS, CDR2 YFSETQ. The chain's CDR3 is CASSLEFAGNNEQFF. For the CDR3, the DNA is TGCGCCAGCAGCTTGGAGTTCGCAGGTAACAATGAGCAGTTCTTC.

The genes are TRBV5-1 and TRBJ2-7; perhaps D is TRBD1 or TRBD2 (5 bases each). V lost 5 bases and J 6 bases, leaving 12 bases between the germline ends. The CDR3 length is 12 residues. The germline gives CDR1 SGHRS, CDR2 YFSETQ. The CDR3 sequence: CASSLVGGEQYF. CDR3 DNA sequence: TGCGCCAGCAGTCTCGTTGGGGGCGAGCAGTACTTC.

The rearrangement joins TRBV7-9 to TRBJ1-2; D may be TRBD1 (6 bases). The CDR3 runs to 14 residues. Trimming left V 2 bases short and J 8 bases short, with 15 bases between. The germline CDR1 and CDR2 sequences are SEHNR and FQNEAQ (reference sequence). Written as DNA, the CDR3 is TGTGCCAGCAGCTTATTACGGGGGGCTGGAGGCTACACCTTC. Protein: CASSLLRGAGGYTF. Using reference TRBV7-9 and TRBJ1-2 for the parts outside the CDR3, the full variable domain is DTGVSQNPRHKITKRGQNVTFRCDPISEHNRLYWYRQTLGQGPEFLTYFQNEAQLEKSRLLSDRFSAERPKGSFSTLEIQRTEQGDSAMYLCASSLLRGAGGYTFGSGTRLTVV.

This chain links TRBV5-5 with TRBJ2-7, with TRBD2 matching over 7 bases. CDR3 length: 17 residues. Looked up from germline, CDR1 is SGHKS and CDR2 is YYEKEE (reference sequence). V trimming: 4 bases; J trimming: 2 bases; junction bases outside the gene matches: 15. CDR3 loop: CASSPWEGIWSTYEQYF. The CDR3 nucleotides read TGTGCCAGCAGCCCCTGGGAGGGGATCTGGTCGACCTACGAGCAGTACTTC.

This chain uses TRBV6-5 with TRBJ2-7; TRBD2 matches 10 bases. Germline loops: CDR1 MNHEY, CDR2 SVGAGI. J lost 5 bases, V lost 6 bases, and 7 bases had no gene match. This CDR3 is 14 amino acids long. Written as DNA, the CDR3 is TGTGCCAGCAGACCCGGGACTAGCGCGAACGAGCAGTACTTC. Its protein product is CASRPGTSANEQYF.

The CDR3 coding sequence is TGTGCCAGCAGCTTACGGGTCTCTGGGGCCAACGTCCTGACTTTC. Amino acid sequence: CASSLRVSGANVLTF. This chain links TRBV7-2 with TRBJ2-6; D not certain. Germline CDR1 and CDR2: SGHTA and FQGNSA. Trimming removed 2 bases from V and 0 bases from J, with 5 bases in between. This CDR3 is built from 15 residues.

The rearrangement links TRBV19 to TRBJ1-4; no definite D call. In germline, CDR1 is LNHDA, CDR2 SQIVND (reference sequence). The V and J ends lost 7 bases and 0 bases respectively, with 9 bases between them. The CDR3 is 14 amino acids. Here the CDR3 reads CASTTPATNEKLFF. CDR3 bases: TGTGCCAGTACCACACCTGCAACTAATGAAAAACTGTTTTTT.

The chain is built from TRBV10-3 and TRBJ1-1; D may be TRBD1 (5 bases). Germline-derived CDR1 and CDR2 are ENHRY and SYGVKD. V shed 0 bases and J shed 1 base, with 9 bases lying between them. The CDR3 is 15 residues long. In nucleotides, the CDR3 is TGTGCCATCAGTGAGTCGGGACGACAGAACACTGAAGCTTTCTTT. Amino acid sequence: CAISESGRQNTEAFF.

The chain recombines TRBV5-4 with TRBJ1-2, with D unclear. Germline V gene data show CDR1 as SGHNT and CDR2 as YYREEE (reference sequence). Trimming took off 0 bases at V and 8 bases at J, with 26 bases between the two ends. The CDR3 sequence is 18 residues long. CDR3: CASSLDQTTAWPVRGYTF. The CDR3, as DNA: TGTGCCAGCAGCTTGGATCAGACGACCGCATGGCCGGTGAGGGGCTACACCTTC. The variable domain in full, with the rest retrieved from reference TRBV5-4 and TRBJ1-2, is ETGVTQSPTHLIKTRGQQVTLRCSSQSGHNTVSWYQQALGQGPQFIFQYYREEENGRGNFPPRFSGLQFPNYSSELNVNALELDDSALYLCASSLDQTTAWPVRGYTFGSGTRLTVV.

This chain links TRBV18 with TRBJ2-6; no reliable D call. Trimming removed 6 bases from V and 0 bases from J, with 12 bases in between. This CDR3 comprises 16 residues. Germline-derived CDR1 and CDR2 are KGHSH and LQKENI. This CDR3 is CASSPRSVSGANVLTF. The CDR3 DNA reads TGTGCCAGCTCCCCGCGTAGTGTCTCTGGGGCCAACGTCCTGACTTTC.

The rearrangement links TRBV15 to TRBJ1-4; no reliable D call. CDR3 length equals 17 residues. V shed 0 bases and J shed 0 bases, with 11 bases lying between them. From germline, CDR1 is LNHNV and CDR2 YYDKDF (reference sequence). The CDR3 spells CATSRDLLSATNEKLFF. In DNA form, the CDR3 reads TGTGCCACCAGCAGAGATCTCCTAAGCGCAACTAATGAAAAACTGTTTTTT.

V gene TRBV28 combines with J gene TRBJ2-1, with TRBD2 matching 13 bases. The CDR3 runs 14 residues. Germline CDR1 and CDR2: MDHEN and SYDVKM. V gave up 8 bases and J gave up 6 bases; unmatched junction bases: 4. The CDR3 here is CASLGLAGANEQFF. In nucleotides, the CDR3 is TGTGCCAGCCTAGGACTAGCGGGAGCCAATGAGCAGTTCTTC.

The V gene is TRBV15, the J gene TRBJ2-1, with 11 nucleotides matching TRBD2. V trimming: 1 base; J trimming: 3 bases; junction bases outside the gene matches: 5. From germline, CDR1 is LNHNV and CDR2 YYDKDF (reference sequence). The CDR3 runs to 17 residues. The CDR3 DNA reads TGTGCCACCAGCAGAGTCCAGACTAGCGGGGACTACAATGAGCAGTTCTTC. Translation gives CATSRVQTSGDYNEQFF.

This sequence joins TRBV7-6 and TRBJ1-3; 9 bases agree with TRBD1. The CDR3 spans 16 residues. Germline V gene data show CDR1 as SGHVS and CDR2 as FNYEAQ. V lost 5 bases and J lost 0; bases outside the gene matches: 5. CDR3 sequence: CASSRGQGFSGNTIYF. The DNA of the CDR3 is TGTGCCAGCAGCCGAGGACAGGGGTTCTCTGGAAACACCATATATTTT.

The V call is TRBV25-1, the J call TRBJ2-3, with a tentative D call TRBD2 (6 bases). This CDR3 is built from 14 residues. Between the trimmed V and J ends, which lost 6 bases and 2 bases, there was a span of 12 bases. From germline, CDR1 is MGHDK and CDR2 SYGVNS. CDR3 sequence: CASRVGGYTDTQYF. The CDR3 region has the DNA TGTGCCAGCAGGGTAGGAGGGTACACAGATACGCAGTATTTT.

The chain couples TRBV11-2 to TRBJ2-7, with 9 nucleotides matching TRBD2. Per germline, CDR1 SGHAT and CDR2 FQNNGV. This CDR3 is 15 amino acids long. V was pared by 5 bases and J by 1 base, with 6 bases of the junction left unmatched. Written as DNA, the CDR3 is TGTGCCAGCAGCCGGTATAGCGGGAGTTCCTACGAGCAGTACTTC. Translating gives CASSRYSGSSYEQYF. Full variable domain (outside the CDR3, taken from reference TRBV11-2 and TRBJ2-7): EAGVAQSPRYKIIEKRQSVAFWCNPISGHATLYWYQQILGQGPKLLIQFQNNGVVDDSQLPKDRFSAERLKGVDSTLKIQPAKLEDSAVYLCASSRYSGSSYEQYFGPGTRLTVT.

The chain is built from TRBV30 and TRBJ2-7; TRBD2 matches 9 bases. Unmatched junction bases numbered 9, after V lost 2 bases and J lost 4 bases. This CDR3 has 15 amino acids. From germline, CDR1 is GTSNPN and CDR2 SVGIG (reference sequence). DNA of the CDR3: TGTGCCTGGAGTCTAACCAGCGGGGGGAAATACGAGCAGTACTTC. This encodes CAWSLTSGGKYEQYF. The complete variable domain, with remaining parts taken from reference TRBV30 and TRBJ2-7, reads SQTIHQWPATLVQPVGSPLSLECTVEGTSNPNLYWYRQAAGRGLQLLFYSVGIGQISSEVPQNLSASRPQDRQFILSSKKLLLSDSGFYLCAWSLTSGGKYEQYFGPGTRLTVT.

The V gene is TRBV5-1, the J gene TRBJ1-4; no reliable D call. In germline, CDR1 is SGHRS, CDR2 YFSETQ. The CDR3 covers 14 residues. The germline V and J ends were trimmed by 4 bases and 8 bases, with 15 bases remaining between them. CDR3: CASSPGGIIEKLFF. The CDR3 DNA reads TGCGCCAGCAGCCCCGGTGGGATTATAGAAAAACTGTTTTTT.

This rearrangement joins TRBV30 to TRBJ2-7; 7 nucleotides agree with TRBD1. This CDR3 has 17 residues. Germline trimming cut 2 bases from V and 0 bases from J; bases unmatched to any gene: 13. The germline V gene has CDR1 GTSNPN and CDR2 SVGIG (reference sequence). The CDR3 bases are TGTGCCTGGAGTCCAAGATGGACAGGTACCCTCTCCTACGAGCAGTACTTC. It yields the protein CAWSPRWTGTLSYEQYF.

The chain recombines TRBV11-2 with TRBJ1-3; D is possibly TRBD1 (6 bases). Trimming took off 5 bases at V and 10 bases at J, with 18 bases between the two ends. This CDR3 is built from 14 residues. Germline CDR1 and CDR2: SGHAT and FQNNGV. The CDR3 here is CASSPTTGARTIYF. The CDR3 region has the DNA TGTGCCAGCAGCCCAACGACGGGGGCCAGAACCATATATTTT.

The chain employs TRBV19 and TRBJ1-5, with D possibly TRBD1 on 5 matching bases. This CDR3 region has 16 residues. V was cut by 4 bases and J by 1 base, with 14 bases left in between. Germline CDR1 is LNHDA and CDR2 is SQIVND (reference sequence). This chain's CDR3 is CASSSRDPWSNQPQHF. CDR3 nucleotides: TGTGCCAGTAGTAGCCGGGACCCCTGGAGCAATCAGCCCCAGCATTTT.

The V gene is TRBV6-6, the J gene TRBJ2-7; 13 nucleotides line up with TRBD2. Unmatched junction bases numbered 6, after V lost 5 bases and J lost 2 bases. The CDR3 totals 16 residues. Germline CDR1 is MNHNY and CDR2 is SVGAGI (reference sequence). The CDR3 protein is CASSRLAGGPAYEQYF. The CDR3 region has the DNA TGTGCCAGCAGTCGACTAGCGGGGGGCCCTGCCTACGAGCAGTACTTC.

This clone was detected once. The chain links TRBV5-1 to TRBJ1-3; 7 nucleotides match TRBD1. The CDR3 runs 19 residues. The V segment lost 0 bases and the J segment 3 bases; nucleotides outside the gene matches: 15. Looked up from germline, CDR1 is SGHRS and CDR2 is YFSETQ. This CDR3 reads CASSLADGRQGGFGNTIYF. CDR3 nucleotide sequence: TGCGCCAGCAGCTTGGCCGACGGGAGACAGGGTGGCTTTGGAAACACCATATATTTT.

V gene TRBV6-6 combines with J gene TRBJ1-2, with D possibly TRBD1 on 5 matching bases. V lost 0 bases, J lost 1 base, and 9 bases lay in between. CDR3 size: 15 residues. Germline V gene lookup returns CDR1 MNHNY and CDR2 SVGAGI (reference sequence). CDR3 coding DNA: TGTGCCAGCAGTTACTCGCAGGGCAATAACTATGGCTACACCTTC. Residues: CASSYSQGNNYGYTF.

V usage is TRBV5-1 and J usage is TRBJ1-6, with D possibly TRBD1 on 6 matching bases. Per germline, CDR1 SGHRS and CDR2 YFSETQ. This CDR3 comprises 15 residues. Trimming removed 4 bases at V and 5 bases at J, with 13 bases between. The CDR3 loop is CASSRGQIDNSPLHF. The CDR3 coding sequence is TGCGCCAGCAGCAGGGGACAAATCGATAATTCACCCCTCCACTTT.

This clone was seen only once. V is TRBV6-6 and J is TRBJ2-1, with 9 positions matching TRBD2. CDR1 is MNHNY and CDR2 is SVGAGI in the germline V gene (reference sequence). V dropped 3 bases and J dropped 4; count of bases not matched to a gene: 1. This CDR3 spans 14 amino acids. CDR3 loop: CASSYSGRYNEQFF. DNA for the CDR3: TGTGCCAGCAGTTATAGCGGGAGATACAATGAGCAGTTCTTC.

V gene TRBV4-1 combines with J gene TRBJ1-1, with 8 bases aligning to TRBD1. The CDR3 is 19 residues long. Germline loops: CDR1 MGHRA, CDR2 YSYEKL. J lost 6 bases, V lost 0 bases, and 18 bases had no gene match. The CDR3 reads CASSQDLLQGARLRSEAFF. Here the CDR3 DNA reads TGCGCCAGCAGCCAAGATCTTTTGCAGGGGGCGCGTTTAAGGTCTGAAGCTTTCTTT.